This T cell receptor (beta chain) was recorded in a study of early T cells in non-severe SARS-CoV-2 infection. Looking at the study overall: Chains stayed unpaired after sequencing of bulk RNA from unsorted whole blood. The study, taken as a whole, reports: VDJdb matching favored anti-spike CD8 responses, missing private and CD4 specificities.

As regards this clonotype: Antigen unknown.

Each single cDNA molecule received a unique molecular identifier. Using its own MiXCR run on the 5' RACE reads, TCRdb lists one record per CDR3 protein. The sample contains tens of thousands of distinct CDR3 sequences, around 6.1% of which appear only once. This CDR3 is built from 14 residues. The germline V gene encodes CDR1 SGHVS and CDR2 FQNEAQ. The V end lost 5 bases, the J end lost 8 bases, and 16 bases lay between the germline ends. The chain employs TRBV7-8 and TRBJ2-1, with unresolved D. This clonotype originated in an adult who was a healthcare worker with PCR-confirmed SARS-CoV-2 infection or an uninfected control (not recorded which). The starting material was whole blood, obtained at baseline. This chain's CDR3 is CASSPSLGVYEQFF. The CDR3 coding sequence is TGTGCCAGCAGCCCGAGTCTTGGGGTCTATGAGCAGTTCTTC.